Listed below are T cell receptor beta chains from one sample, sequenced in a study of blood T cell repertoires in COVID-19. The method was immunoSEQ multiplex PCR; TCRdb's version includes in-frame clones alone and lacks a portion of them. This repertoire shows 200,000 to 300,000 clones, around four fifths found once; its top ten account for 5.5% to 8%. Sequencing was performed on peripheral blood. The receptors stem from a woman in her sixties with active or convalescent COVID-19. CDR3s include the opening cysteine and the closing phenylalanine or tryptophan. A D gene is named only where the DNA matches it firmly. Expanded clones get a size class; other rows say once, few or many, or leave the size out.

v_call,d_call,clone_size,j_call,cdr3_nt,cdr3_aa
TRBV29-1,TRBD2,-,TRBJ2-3,TGCAGCGCACTAGCGGGAGTGGGTGATACGCAGTATTTT,CSALAGVGDTQYF
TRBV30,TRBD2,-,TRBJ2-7,TGTGCCTGGAGTGCCCAGGGACTAGCGGAACTTAAGCGGTACGAGCAGTACTTC,CAWSAQGLAELKRYEQYF
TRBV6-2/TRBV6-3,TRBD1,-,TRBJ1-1,TGTGCCAGCAGTGGGGACAGGCCCTTGATTCCTGAAGCTTTCTTT,CASSGDRPLIPEAFF
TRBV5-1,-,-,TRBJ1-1,TGCGCCAGCAGCTGGGACTTGAACACTGAAGCTTTCTTT,CASSWDLNTEAFF
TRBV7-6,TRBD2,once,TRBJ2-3,TGTGCCAGCAGCTCACGTGTAGCGGGAGGCCTCACAGATACGCAGTATTTT,CASSSRVAGGLTDTQYF
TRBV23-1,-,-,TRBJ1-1,TGCGCCAGCAGTCCCCCGGACAAAATGAACACTGAAGCTTTCTTT,CASSPPDKMNTEAFF
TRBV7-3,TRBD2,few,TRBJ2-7,TGTGCCAGCAGCCCCCAGGCGGGAGGATACGAGCAGTACTTC,CASSPQAGGYEQYF
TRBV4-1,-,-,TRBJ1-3,TGCGCCAGCAGCCAAGACCATACAGGTAAAGTTAATGTTGGTGGAAACACCATATATTTT,CASSQDHTGKVNVGGNTIYF
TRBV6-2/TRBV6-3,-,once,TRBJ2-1,TGTGCCAGCAGTCCGTCACTCCCCCCGGGAATCTTC,CASSPSLPPGIF
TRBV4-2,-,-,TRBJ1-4,TGTGCCAGCAGCCAAGGGACAGATGAAAAACTGTTTTTT,CASSQGTDEKLFF
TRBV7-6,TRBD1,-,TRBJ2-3,TGTGCCAGCAGCCCGGGACAGCTCCTCACAGATACGCAGTATTTT,CASSPGQLLTDTQYF
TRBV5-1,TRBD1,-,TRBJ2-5,TGCGCCAGCAGCCTGGGACAGGCCTTCCAAGAGACCCAGTACTTC,CASSLGQAFQETQYF
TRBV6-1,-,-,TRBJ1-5,TGTGCCAGCAGTGACCAAGGGGTGGAACAGCCCCAGCATTTT,CASSDQGVEQPQHF
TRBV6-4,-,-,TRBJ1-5,TGTGCCAGCAGTGAACGGTCCCCTAGGAAGCCCCAGCATTTT,CASSERSPRKPQHF
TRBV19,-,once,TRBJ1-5,TGTGCCAGTAGTATAAGACACAGAAATAGCAATCAGCCCCAGCATTTT,CASSIRHRNSNQPQHF
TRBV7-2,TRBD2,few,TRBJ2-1,TGTGCCAGCAGCCCGGGACTAGGAATGTTCAATGAGCAGTTCTTC,CASSPGLGMFNEQFF
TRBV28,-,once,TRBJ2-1,TGTGCCAGCAGTACCCCCAGGGGTCCTGACTCCTACAATGAGCAGTTCTTC,CASSTPRGPDSYNEQFF
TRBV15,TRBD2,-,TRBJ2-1,TGTGCCACCAGCAGAGATTCCGGGCGGGGAGTCCGGGGGGATGAGCAGTTCTTC,CATSRDSGRGVRGDEQFF
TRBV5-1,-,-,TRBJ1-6,TGCGCCAGCAGCTTGGGGTCTGACAGGCAGAATTCACCCCTCCACTTT,CASSLGSDRQNSPLHF
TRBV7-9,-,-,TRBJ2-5,TGTGCCAGCAGCCTGATGGGTGGAGGGGCCCAAGAGACCCAGTACTTC,CASSLMGGGAQETQYF
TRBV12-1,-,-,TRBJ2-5,TGTGCCAGCAGCTTGGGACTAGCGGGGGGCAATTGGCAAGAGACCCAGTACTTC,CASSLGLAGGNWQETQYF
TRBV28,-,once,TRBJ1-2,TGTGCCAGCAGTTTGGGCACTAACTATGGCTACACCTTC,CASSLGTNYGYTF
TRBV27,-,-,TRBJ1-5,TGTGCCAGCAGCCCCATCCAGGGATGGGGCAATCAGCCCCAGCATTTT,CASSPIQGWGNQPQHF
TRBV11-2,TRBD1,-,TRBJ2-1,TGTGCCAGCAGCTTGACAGGGGGGTACAATGAGCAGTTCTTC,CASSLTGGYNEQFF
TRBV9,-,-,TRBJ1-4,TGTGCCAGCAGCGCGCAGGGATGGGATGAAAAACTGTTTTTT,CASSAQGWDEKLFF
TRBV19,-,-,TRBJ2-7,TGTGCCAGTAGTAGCGAGTACGAGCAGTACTTC,CASSSEYEQYF